This paragraph covers one T cell receptor beta chain sequence. The same CDR3 is also encoded by other DNA sequences in this sample. The CDR3 is 15 amino acids. V was pared by 3 bases and J by 0 bases, with 4 bases of the junction left unmatched. Germline V CDR1 and CDR2: LGHDT, YNNKEL (reference sequence). These data belong to a study of blood T cell repertoires in COVID-19. Turning to the study itself: The origin of the acute and convalescent COVID-19 samples was the United States, Italy and Spain. The cDNA or gDNA used as material had been derived from T cells, B-cell-depleted T cells, or PBMCs.

Study processing details: Reference gene primer amplification in the assay estimated nucleated cell counts. The table came from immunoSEQ multiplex PCR; TCRdb's copy has only in-frame clones and leaves some out. That table furnishes V, J and clone size, whereas the DNA furnished D and trimming. The table has 140,000 to 150,000 clones, under 85% seen once. This chain connects TRBV3-1 (or the pseudogene TRBV3-2) to TRBJ1-2, with 7 bases that match TRBD1. This TCR was sampled from a man in his fifties with active or convalescent COVID-19. Sequenced input: peripheral blood. Here the CDR3 reads CASSQRTGANYGYTF. CDR3 in DNA: TGTGCCAGCAGCCAGAGGACAGGCGCTAACTATGGCTACACCTTC.